The 29 T cell receptor beta chains below were found in one sample sequenced in a study of blood T cell repertoires in COVID-19. Profiling relied on immunoSEQ multiplex PCR, and the TCRdb table lists in-frame clones only, not all of them. The sample comprises around 260,000 clones, around 78% of which are singletons, and about 4.6% rests with the top ten. The sequencing sample was made of peripheral blood. These receptors all stem from a man aged 60 to 75 who had recovered from COVID-19.

The chain employs TRBV6-2 or TRBV6-3 and TRBJ2-1; TRBD2 might be the D (6 bases). The CDR3 covers 14 residues. In germline, CDR1 is MNHEY, CDR2 SVGEGT. V was trimmed by 6 bases and J by 5 bases, leaving 14 bases between them. In nucleotides, the CDR3 is TGTGCCAGCAGCCGGGACTCCAGGCACAATGAGCAGTTCTTC. Its translation is CASSRDSRHNEQFF.

The chain recombines TRBV6-2 or TRBV6-3 with TRBJ1-5, with D unclear. Germline CDR1 and CDR2: MNHEY and SVGEGT. V was trimmed by 0 bases and J by 11 bases, leaving 8 bases between them. The CDR3 totals 12 residues. CDR3 nucleotide sequence: TGTGCCAGCAGTTACTCGCACGCGACCCAGCATTTT. It specifies CASSYSHATQHF.

This clone came up once. The chain employs TRBV27 and TRBJ2-7; D is perhaps TRBD2 (5 bases). The CDR3 runs 15 residues. CDR1 is MNHEY and CDR2 is SMNVEV in the germline V gene (reference sequence). The V and J ends lost 7 bases and 0 bases respectively, with 16 bases between them. CDR3 sequence (DNA): TGTGCCAGCAAACCCCCCGGGGTCTACTCCTACGAGCAGTACTTC. Translating it yields CASKPPGVYSYEQYF.

The chain couples TRBV9 to TRBJ2-6; 7 bases are shared with TRBD1. CDR1 is SGDLS, CDR2 YYNGEE, per germline. The CDR3 runs 19 residues. The J segment lost 0 bases and the V segment lost 4 bases, leaving 13 bases of the junction unmatched. The CDR3 DNA follows: TGTGCCAGCAGCCACAAGGGGACAGATCCCTACTCTGGGGCCAACGTCCTGACTTTC. This gives the protein CASSHKGTDPYSGANVLTF.

The rearrangement joins TRBV5-4 to TRBJ2-4; 14 bases fit TRBD2. CDR3 length: 18 amino acids. Germline V CDR1 and CDR2: SGHNT, YYREEE (reference sequence). V trimming: 4 bases; J trimming: 5 bases; junction bases outside the gene matches: 11. CDR3 bases: TGTGCCAGCAGCCCGGGAGGGACTAGCGGGAGCGTCCAAAACATTCAGTACTTC. This sequence encodes CASSPGGTSGSVQNIQYF.

V gene TRBV2 combines with J gene TRBJ1-2; 7 bases match TRBD1. Trimming removed 9 bases from V and 6 bases from J; junction bases left unmatched: 4. Per germline, CDR1 SNHLY and CDR2 FYNNEI. This CDR3 has 11 residues. The DNA for the CDR3 is TGTGCCAGGGCTGACAGGGATGGCTACACCTTC. As protein: CARADRDGYTF. The full variable domain, rest sourced from reference TRBV2 and TRBJ1-2, is EPEVTQTPSHQVTQMGQEVILRCVPISNHLYFYWYRQILGQKVEFLVSFYNNEISEKSEIFDDQFSVERPDGSNFTLKIRSTKLEDSAMYFCARADRDGYTFGSGTRLTVV.

This chain connects TRBV15 to TRBJ2-5; D unresolved. Germline V gene data show CDR1 as LNHNV and CDR2 as YYDKDF (reference sequence). The CDR3 totals 15 residues. The ends were cut back, 2 bases at V and 2 bases at J, with 12 bases in the middle. CDR3 bases: TGTGCCACCAGCAGACCCCCGACGGGTCAAGAGACCCAGTACTTC. Translated, it gives CATSRPPTGQETQYF.

This clone showed up just once. This chain joins TRBV11-2 and TRBJ1-2, with a weak D call TRBD1 (6 bases). Looked up from germline, CDR1 is SGHAT and CDR2 is FQNNGV. V lost 2 bases to trimming and J lost 0 bases, with 10 bases between them. The CDR3 sequence is 15 residues long. In nucleotides, the CDR3 is TGTGCCAGCAGCTTAACGGACAGCTCTAACTATGGCTACACCTTC. It encodes CASSLTDSSNYGYTF.

The chain employs TRBV4-2 and TRBJ2-7; 7 positions match TRBD2. V lost 4 bases to trimming and J lost 2 bases; unmatched junction nucleotides: 11. This CDR3 comprises 16 residues. Germline CDR1 and CDR2: LGHNA and YNFKEQ. In DNA form, the CDR3 reads TGTGCCAGCAGCCTCTCCACAAGCGGGGCTCCCTACGAGCAGTACTTC. Protein: CASSLSTSGAPYEQYF.

This clone appeared a few times. The chain recombines TRBV7-2 with TRBJ2-2; the D is unclear. From germline, CDR1 is SGHTA and CDR2 FQGNSA. Trimming shortened V by 5 bases and J by 6 bases, and 10 bases separated the two germline ends. This CDR3 contains 13 residues. The CDR3 sequence is CASSPLSAGELFF. As DNA, the CDR3 is TGTGCCAGCAGCCCTCTCTCGGCCGGGGAGCTGTTTTTT.

This clone was detected ten times or more. V is TRBV7-9 and J is TRBJ2-1; 11 bases fit TRBD2. Trimming took 5 bases from V and 0 from J; bases not matched to a gene: 3. The CDR3 sequence is 16 residues long. Per germline, CDR1 SEHNR and CDR2 FQNEAQ (reference sequence). The CDR3 DNA is TGTGCCAGCAGCGATACTAGCGGGAGCTCCTACAATGAGCAGTTCTTC. It codes for CASSDTSGSSYNEQFF.

The CDR3 loop is CASSLDLAGSYNEQFF. The CDR3 region has the DNA TGTGCCAGCAGCTTGGACCTAGCGGGCTCCTACAATGAGCAGTTCTTC. V and J are TRBV5-6 and TRBJ2-1, with TRBD2 matching 8 bases. This CDR3 is 16 amino acids long. Germline V gene lookup returns CDR1 SGHDT and CDR2 YYEEEE. The V and J ends lost 0 bases and 0 bases, in that order; junction bases with no gene match: 2.

The chain recombines TRBV3-1 (or the pseudogene TRBV3-2) with TRBJ1-4; D gene unclear. This CDR3 has 16 amino acids. V shed 2 bases and J shed 7 bases, with 17 bases lying between them. Per the germline V gene, CDR1 is LGHDT and CDR2 is YNNKEL (reference sequence). CDR3 coding DNA: TGTGCCAGCAGCCAATCTATGCCGGGAACAGCTGAAAAACTGTTTTTT. It is translated as CASSQSMPGTAEKLFF.

The chain joins TRBV28 to TRBJ2-5, with 9 bases that match TRBD2. V shed 5 bases, J shed 2 bases, and the junction held 9 bases outside the gene matches. From germline, CDR1 is MDHEN and CDR2 SYDVKM. The CDR3 extends over 16 amino acids. The CDR3 loop reads CASSGIRSGGQETQYF. The CDR3 region has the DNA TGTGCCAGCAGTGGGATTAGGAGCGGGGGGCAAGAGACCCAGTACTTC.

The V and J genes are TRBV18 and TRBJ2-6; 7 positions match TRBD1. The CDR3 runs to 17 residues. Per the germline V gene, CDR1 is KGHSH and CDR2 is LQKENI. V gave up 2 bases and J gave up 4 bases; unmatched junction bases: 8. Here the CDR3 reads CASSPEPQGLGANVLTF. CDR3 coding DNA: TGTGCCAGCTCACCAGAGCCACAGGGGCTGGGGGCCAACGTCCTGACTTTC.

This sequence joins TRBV19 and TRBJ2-7; 9 positions match TRBD1. Germline lookup yields CDR1 LNHDA and CDR2 SQIVND (reference sequence). V lost 5 bases to trimming and J lost 5 bases; unmatched junction nucleotides: 13. CDR3 size: 16 residues. Written as DNA, the CDR3 is TGTGCCAGTAGTTTCTCGACCGGGACAGGGCTTAACGAGCAGTACTTC. As protein: CASSFSTGTGLNEQYF.

Only one count was recorded for this clone. This chain's CDR3 is CASSPSGATVDTQYF. The CDR3 DNA sequence: TGTGCCAGCAGCCCGAGCGGGGCGACGGTGGATACGCAGTATTTT. The J gene is TRBJ2-3, the V gene TRBV6-5; 7 bases agree with TRBD2. From germline, CDR1 is MNHEY and CDR2 SVGAGI. CDR3 length: 15 amino acids. Losses at the gene ends were 6 bases for V and 6 bases for J; bases not matched to a gene: 12.

The rearrangement links TRBV2 to TRBJ2-2, with D maybe TRBD2 (6 bases). Germline CDR1 is SNHLY and CDR2 is FYNNEI. Trimming stripped 1 base from V and 3 bases from J, with 9 bases between. This CDR3 has 15 residues. The CDR3, as DNA: TGTGCCAGCAGTGAAGGGAGGGTTCACACCGGGGAGCTGTTTTTT. It codes for CASSEGRVHTGELFF.

CDR3 DNA: TGTGCCAGCAGTTACGGGGAGGGAAGAGGGGATTCACCCCTCCACTTT. Protein: CASSYGEGRGDSPLHF. V gene TRBV6-6 combines with J gene TRBJ1-6, with D maybe TRBD1 (5 bases). V was trimmed by 2 bases and J by 8 bases, leaving 16 bases between them. CDR1 MNHNY and CDR2 SVGAGI come from the germline V gene (reference sequence). The CDR3 covers 16 residues.

The chain recombines TRBV6-5 with TRBJ2-7; no definite D call. CDR3 length: 11 amino acids. Trimming removed 6 bases from V and 3 bases from J, with 6 bases in between. The germline V gene has CDR1 MNHEY and CDR2 SVGAGI. The CDR3 here is CASSINYEQYF. CDR3 DNA: TGTGCCAGCAGCATCAACTACGAGCAGTACTTC.

The genes are TRBV27 and TRBJ2-1; D is perhaps TRBD2 (5 bases). This CDR3 has 17 amino acids. The V end lost 6 bases, the J end lost 6 bases, and 24 bases lay between the germline ends. Germline CDR1 MNHEY, CDR2 SMNVEV (reference sequence). The CDR3 nucleotides are TGTGCCAGCAGCTTGATCGGAAGACCCGGGGATCCCAATGAGCAGTTCTTC. This translates into CASSLIGRPGDPNEQFF.

The gene calls are TRBV3-1 (or the pseudogene TRBV3-2) and TRBJ2-7; D perhaps matches TRBD2 (7 bases). The germline CDR1 and CDR2 sequences are LGHDT and YNNKEL (reference sequence). The CDR3 sequence is 14 residues long. Trimming cost V 8 bases and J 7 bases, with 21 bases left between them. CDR3: CASQGGGRVQEQYF. CDR3 DNA: TGTGCCAGCCAAGGGGGGGGCAGGGTGCAAGAGCAGTACTTC.

This clone has a single count. The gene calls are TRBV3-1 (or the pseudogene TRBV3-2) and TRBJ2-1; no firm D call. This CDR3 is built from 14 residues. V dropped 8 bases and J dropped 6 bases, with 17 bases sitting between them. CDR1 is LGHDT, CDR2 YNNKEL, per germline (reference sequence). The CDR3 DNA follows: TGTGCCAGCCGACGAACGAACTCGGGCAATGAGCAGTTCTTC. As protein: CASRRTNSGNEQFF.

The rearrangement uses TRBV18 and TRBJ2-2; maybe TRBD2 (7 bases). Germline V gene lookup returns CDR1 KGHSH and CDR2 LQKENI. The CDR3 extends over 16 amino acids. V was trimmed by 6 bases and J by 2 bases, leaving 16 bases between them. The CDR3 reads CASSQAGAPNTGELFF. The CDR3 region has the DNA TGTGCCAGCTCGCAGGCGGGGGCTCCTAACACCGGGGAGCTGTTTTTT.

The V call is TRBV6-5, the J call TRBJ2-4; possibly TRBD2 for D (5 bases). CDR3 length: 15 residues. V lost 4 bases and J 4 bases, leaving 14 bases between the germline ends. Germline V gene data show CDR1 as MNHEY and CDR2 as SVGAGI. CDR3 protein: CASSSLSPGKNIQYF. As DNA, the CDR3 is TGTGCCAGCAGTTCCCTATCCCCGGGAAAAAACATTCAGTACTTC.

The CDR3 protein is CASRSPHLGTVSNSPLHF. In nucleotides, the CDR3 is TGTGCCAGCAGATCCCCCCACCTTGGGACAGTTTCTAATTCACCCCTCCACTTT. This chain connects TRBV28 to TRBJ1-6; TRBD1 matches at 7 bases. V lost 6 bases and J lost 6; bases outside the gene matches: 17. The CDR3 totals 18 residues. In germline, CDR1 is MDHEN, CDR2 SYDVKM.

The chain combines TRBV6-6 with TRBJ1-3; 9 positions match TRBD1. J lost 2 bases, V lost 6 bases, and 5 bases had no gene match. The CDR3 consists of 15 residues. Germline CDR1 MNHNY, CDR2 SVGAGI (reference sequence). The CDR3 sequence is CASRDRGYAGNTIYF. The CDR3 bases are TGTGCCAGCAGGGACAGGGGTTACGCTGGAAACACCATATATTTT.

The V gene is TRBV12-2, the J gene TRBJ2-7; TRBD1, as called in the table, went unchecked against the DNA. TRBV12-2 is a pseudogene segment. The CDR3 has 15 amino acids. The CDR3 nucleotides read TGTGCAAGTCGCTGTCCAGGGGGCTGCTCCTACGAGCAGTACTTC. It is translated as CASRCPGGCSYEQYF.

The gene calls are TRBV19 and TRBJ1-4; TRBD1 matches 7 bases. The CDR3 totals 15 residues. The trim removed 6 bases at V and 7 bases at J, leaving 11 bases unmatched. Looked up from germline, CDR1 is LNHDA and CDR2 is SQIVND (reference sequence). The CDR3 spells CASSPNQGVPEKLFF. Here the CDR3 DNA reads TGTGCCAGTAGCCCAAATCAGGGGGTGCCTGAAAAACTGTTTTTT.